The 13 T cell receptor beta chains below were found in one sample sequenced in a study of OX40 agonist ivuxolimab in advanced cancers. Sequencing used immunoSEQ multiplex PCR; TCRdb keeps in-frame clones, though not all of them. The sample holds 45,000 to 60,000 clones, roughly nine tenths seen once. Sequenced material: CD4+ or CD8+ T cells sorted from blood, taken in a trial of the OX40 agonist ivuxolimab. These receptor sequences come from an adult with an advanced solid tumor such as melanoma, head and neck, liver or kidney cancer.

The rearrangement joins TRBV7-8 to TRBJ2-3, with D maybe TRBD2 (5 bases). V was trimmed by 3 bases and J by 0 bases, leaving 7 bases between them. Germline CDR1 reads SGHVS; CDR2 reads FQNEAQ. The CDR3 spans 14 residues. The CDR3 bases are TGTGCCAGCAGCTTCAGCGGTAGCACAGATACGCAGTATTTT. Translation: CASSFSGSTDTQYF.

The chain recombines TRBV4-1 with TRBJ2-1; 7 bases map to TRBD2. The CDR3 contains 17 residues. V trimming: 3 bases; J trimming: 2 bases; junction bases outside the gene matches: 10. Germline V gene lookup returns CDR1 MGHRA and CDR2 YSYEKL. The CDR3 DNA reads TGCGCCAGCAGCCACGGCCCGCGGGGGAGAGCCTACAATGAGCAGTTCTTC. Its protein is CASSHGPRGRAYNEQFF.

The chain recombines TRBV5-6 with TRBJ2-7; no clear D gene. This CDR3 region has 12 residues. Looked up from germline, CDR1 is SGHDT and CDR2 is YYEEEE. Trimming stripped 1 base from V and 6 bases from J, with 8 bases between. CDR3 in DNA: TGTGCCAGCAGCTTGTCCGTAACCGAGCAGTACTTC. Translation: CASSLSVTEQYF.

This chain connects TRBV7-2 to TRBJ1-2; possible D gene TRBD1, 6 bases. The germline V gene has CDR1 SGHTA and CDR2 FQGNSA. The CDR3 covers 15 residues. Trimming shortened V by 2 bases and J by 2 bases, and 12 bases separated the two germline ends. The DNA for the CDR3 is TGTGCCAGCAGCTTAAGAGGGGGGGAGAACTATGGCTACACCTTC. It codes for CASSLRGGENYGYTF.

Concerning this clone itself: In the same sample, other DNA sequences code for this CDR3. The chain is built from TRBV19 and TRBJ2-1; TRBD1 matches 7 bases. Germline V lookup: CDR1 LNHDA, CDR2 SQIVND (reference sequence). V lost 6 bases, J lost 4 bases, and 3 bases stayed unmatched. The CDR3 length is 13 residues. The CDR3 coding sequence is TGTGCCAGTAGAGGCAGGGGGTACAATGAGCAGTTCTTC. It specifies CASRGRGYNEQFF.

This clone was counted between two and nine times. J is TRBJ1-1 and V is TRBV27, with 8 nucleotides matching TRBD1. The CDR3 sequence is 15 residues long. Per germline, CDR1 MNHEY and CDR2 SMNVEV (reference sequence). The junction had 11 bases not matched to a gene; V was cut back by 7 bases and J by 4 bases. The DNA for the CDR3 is TGTGCCAGCAATCGGGGAGACAGGGGTATCACTGAAGCTTTCTTT. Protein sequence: CASNRGDRGITEAFF.

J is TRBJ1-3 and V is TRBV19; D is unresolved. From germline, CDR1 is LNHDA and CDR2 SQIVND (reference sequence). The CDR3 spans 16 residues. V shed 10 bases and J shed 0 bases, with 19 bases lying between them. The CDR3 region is CAINAGRQGSGNTIYF. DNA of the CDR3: TGTGCCATTAACGCAGGACGTCAAGGCTCTGGAAACACCATATATTTT.

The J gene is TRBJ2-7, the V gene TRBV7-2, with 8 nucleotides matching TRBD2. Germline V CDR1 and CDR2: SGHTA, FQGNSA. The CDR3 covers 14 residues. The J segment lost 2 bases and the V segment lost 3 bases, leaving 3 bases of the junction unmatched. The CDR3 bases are TGTGCCAGCAGCTTGGCTAGCGGGCCCTACGAGCAGTACTTC. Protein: CASSLASGPYEQYF.

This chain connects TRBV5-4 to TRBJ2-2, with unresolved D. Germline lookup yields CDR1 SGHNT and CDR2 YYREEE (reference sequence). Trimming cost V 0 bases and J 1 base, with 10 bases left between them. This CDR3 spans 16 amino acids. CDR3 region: CASSLEVSRNTGELFF. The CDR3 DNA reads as TGTGCCAGCAGCTTGGAGGTTAGCAGGAACACCGGGGAGCTGTTTTTT. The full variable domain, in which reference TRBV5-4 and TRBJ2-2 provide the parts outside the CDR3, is ETGVTQSPTHLIKTRGQQVTLRCSSQSGHNTVSWYQQALGQGPQFIFQYYREEENGRGNFPPRFSGLQFPNYSSELNVNALELDDSALYLCASSLEVSRNTGELFFGEGSRLTVL.

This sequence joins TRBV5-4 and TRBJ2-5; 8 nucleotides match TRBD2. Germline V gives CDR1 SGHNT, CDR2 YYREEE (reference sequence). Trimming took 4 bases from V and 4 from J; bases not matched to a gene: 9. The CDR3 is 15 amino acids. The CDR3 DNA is TGTGCCAGCAGCCAGCCCGGGGGGGCTTCAGAGACCCAGTACTTC. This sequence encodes CASSQPGGASETQYF.

CDR3 loop: CAINDGYRGSTYNEQFF. The CDR3 DNA follows: TGTGCCATCAATGACGGTTATCGGGGGAGCACCTACAATGAGCAGTTCTTC. J is TRBJ2-1 and V is TRBV10-3; perhaps TRBD2 as D (6 bases). Per germline, CDR1 ENHRY and CDR2 SYGVKD. Trimming cost V 7 bases and J 2 bases, with 21 bases left between them. This CDR3 spans 17 amino acids.

In DNA, the CDR3 is TGTGCCAGCATTGCGGTCAACACCGGGGAGCTGTTTTTT. This sequence encodes CASIAVNTGELFF. The J gene is TRBJ2-2, the V gene TRBV6-1, with D uncertain. Germline V CDR1 and CDR2: MNHNS, SASEGT. Trimming left V 7 bases short and J 2 bases short, with 8 bases between. The CDR3 consists of 13 residues.

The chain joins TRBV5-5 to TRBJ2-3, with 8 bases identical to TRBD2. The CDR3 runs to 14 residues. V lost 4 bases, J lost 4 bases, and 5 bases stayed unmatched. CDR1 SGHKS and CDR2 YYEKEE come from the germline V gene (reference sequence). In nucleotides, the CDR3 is TGTGCCAGCAGCCCGGGGGGGTGGGCAGATACGCAGTATTTT. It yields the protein CASSPGGWADTQYF.